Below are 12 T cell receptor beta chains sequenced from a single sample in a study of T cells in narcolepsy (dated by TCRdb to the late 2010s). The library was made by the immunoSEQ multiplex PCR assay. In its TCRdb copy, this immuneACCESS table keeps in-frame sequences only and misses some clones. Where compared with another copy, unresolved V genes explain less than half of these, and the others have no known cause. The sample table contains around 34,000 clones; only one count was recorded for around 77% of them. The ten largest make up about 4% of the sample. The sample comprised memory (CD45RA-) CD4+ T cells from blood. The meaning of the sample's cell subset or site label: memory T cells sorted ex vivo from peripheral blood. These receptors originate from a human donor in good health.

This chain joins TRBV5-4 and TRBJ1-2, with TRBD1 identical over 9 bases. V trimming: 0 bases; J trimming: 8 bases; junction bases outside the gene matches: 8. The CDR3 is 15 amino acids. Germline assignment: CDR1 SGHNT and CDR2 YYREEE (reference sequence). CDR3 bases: TGTGCCAGCAGCTTGGAAGGGCGGACAGGGGAGGGCTACACCTTC. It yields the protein CASSLEGRTGEGYTF.

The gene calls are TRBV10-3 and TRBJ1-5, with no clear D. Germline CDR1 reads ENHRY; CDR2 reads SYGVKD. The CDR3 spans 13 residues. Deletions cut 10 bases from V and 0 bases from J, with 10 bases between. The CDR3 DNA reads TGTGCCACCACATCCGATAGCAATCAGCCCCAGCATTTT. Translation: CATTSDSNQPQHF.

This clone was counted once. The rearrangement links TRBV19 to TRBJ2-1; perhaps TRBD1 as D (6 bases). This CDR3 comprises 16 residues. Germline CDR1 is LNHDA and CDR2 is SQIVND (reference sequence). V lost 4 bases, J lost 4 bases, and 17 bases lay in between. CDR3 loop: CASSRTSDRNYNEQFF. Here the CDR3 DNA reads TGTGCCAGTAGTAGGACGTCGGACAGAAATTACAATGAGCAGTTCTTC.

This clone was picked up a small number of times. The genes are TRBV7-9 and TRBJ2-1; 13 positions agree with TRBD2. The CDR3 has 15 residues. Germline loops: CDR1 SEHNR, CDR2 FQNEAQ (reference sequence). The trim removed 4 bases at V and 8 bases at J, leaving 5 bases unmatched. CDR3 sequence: CASSSGTSGIYEQFF. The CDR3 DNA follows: TGTGCCAGCAGCTCCGGGACTAGCGGGATCTATGAGCAGTTCTTC.

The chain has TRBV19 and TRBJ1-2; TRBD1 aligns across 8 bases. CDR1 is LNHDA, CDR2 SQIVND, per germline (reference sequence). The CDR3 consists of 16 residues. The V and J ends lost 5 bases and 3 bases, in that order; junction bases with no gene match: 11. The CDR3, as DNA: TGTGCCAGTAGTGTAGGACAGGGCTCGATTGACTATGGCTACACCTTC. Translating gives CASSVGQGSIDYGYTF.

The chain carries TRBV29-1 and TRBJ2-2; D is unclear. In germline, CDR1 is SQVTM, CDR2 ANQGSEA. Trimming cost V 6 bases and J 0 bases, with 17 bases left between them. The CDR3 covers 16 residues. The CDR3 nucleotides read TGCAGCGTCGCGACCAGAGGATACGCGAACACCGGGGAGCTGTTTTTT. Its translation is CSVATRGYANTGELFF.

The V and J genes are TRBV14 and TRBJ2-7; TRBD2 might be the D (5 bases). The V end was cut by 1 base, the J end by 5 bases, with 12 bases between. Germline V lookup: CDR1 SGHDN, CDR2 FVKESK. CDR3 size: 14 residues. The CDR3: CASSQVTGYDEQYF. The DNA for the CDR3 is TGTGCCAGCAGCCAAGTTACGGGGTATGACGAGCAGTACTTC.

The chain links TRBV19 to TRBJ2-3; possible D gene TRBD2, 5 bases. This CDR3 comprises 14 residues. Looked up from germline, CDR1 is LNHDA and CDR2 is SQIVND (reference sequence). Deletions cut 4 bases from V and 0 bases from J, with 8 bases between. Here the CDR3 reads CASSTRGSTDTQYF. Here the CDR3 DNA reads TGTGCCAGTAGTACTCGGGGTAGCACAGATACGCAGTATTTT.

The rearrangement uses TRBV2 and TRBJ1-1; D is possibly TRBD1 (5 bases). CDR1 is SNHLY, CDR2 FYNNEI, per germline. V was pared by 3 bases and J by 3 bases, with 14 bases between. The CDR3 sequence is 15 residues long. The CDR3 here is CASSDPGRVDTEAFF. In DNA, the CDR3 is TGTGCCAGCAGTGACCCGGGGCGGGTGGACACTGAAGCTTTCTTT.

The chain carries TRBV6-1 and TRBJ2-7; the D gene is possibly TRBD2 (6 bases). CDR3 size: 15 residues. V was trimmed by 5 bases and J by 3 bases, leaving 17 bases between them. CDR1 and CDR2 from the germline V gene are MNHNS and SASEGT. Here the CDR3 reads CASSPRWGGGYEQYF. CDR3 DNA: TGTGCCAGCAGTCCAAGGTGGGGAGGAGGCTACGAGCAGTACTTC.

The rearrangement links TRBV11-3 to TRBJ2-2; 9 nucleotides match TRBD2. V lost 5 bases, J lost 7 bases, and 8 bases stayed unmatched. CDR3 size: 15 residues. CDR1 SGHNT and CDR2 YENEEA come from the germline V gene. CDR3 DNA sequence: TGTGCCAGCAGCGCGAGAGCGGGAGGTAACGGGGAGCTGTTTTTT. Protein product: CASSARAGGNGELFF.

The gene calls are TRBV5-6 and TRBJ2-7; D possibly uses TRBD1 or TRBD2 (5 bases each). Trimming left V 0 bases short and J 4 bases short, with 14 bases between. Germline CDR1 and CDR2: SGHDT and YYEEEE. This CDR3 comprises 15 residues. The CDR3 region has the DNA TGTGCCAGCAGCTTGGATTGGGGGAGTTCATACGAGCAGTACTTC. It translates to CASSLDWGSSYEQYF.